These 22 T cell receptor beta chains share one sample of origin, sequenced in a study of shared clonotypes between healthy human individuals. Only CD45RO-negative cells positively selected for CCR7 counted as naive CD8 cells, so terminally differentiated effector memory CD45RA+ cells were excluded. The data were produced by immunoSEQ multiplex PCR, yet TCRdb's version contains in-frame clones alone and is incomplete. This sample has about 2 million clones, with about 95% found just once. The sequenced material came from naive CD8+ T cells sorted from blood. The receptor set was obtained from a man aged 18 to 29 in good health.

The chain links TRBV5-6 to TRBJ2-7, with unresolved D. Germline V CDR1 and CDR2: SGHDT, YYEEEE. This CDR3 contains 14 residues. V was cut by 0 bases and J by 3 bases, with 10 bases left in between. For the CDR3, the DNA is TGTGCCAGCAGCTTGGGCTCCATTTACTACGAGCAGTACTTC. This sequence encodes CASSLGSIYYEQYF. Variable domain in full (rest from reference TRBV5-6 and TRBJ2-7): DAGVTQSPTHLIKTRGQQVTLRCSPKSGHDTVSWYQQALGQGPQFIFQYYEEEERQRGNFPDRFSGHQFPNYSSELNVNALLLGDSALYLCASSLGSIYYEQYFGPGTRLTVT.

This sequence joins TRBV19 and TRBJ2-1; unclear D gene. V lost 1 base and J lost 0, with 7 bases in between. CDR3 length equals 15 residues. Per germline, CDR1 LNHDA and CDR2 SQIVND (reference sequence). CDR3 protein: CASSIAFSSYNEQFF. For the CDR3, the DNA is TGTGCCAGTAGTATAGCGTTTAGCTCCTACAATGAGCAGTTCTTC. Full variable domain (rest looked up from reference TRBV19 and TRBJ2-1): DGGITQSPKYLFRKEGQNVTLSCEQNLNHDAMYWYRQDPGQGLRLIYYSQIVNDFQKGDIAEGYSVSREKKESFPLTVTSAQKNPTAFYLCASSIAFSSYNEQFFGPGTRLTVL.

This rearrangement joins TRBV12-5 to TRBJ2-5, with 7 bases identical to TRBD1. Germline V CDR1 and CDR2: LGHNT, FRNRAP. The CDR3 covers 14 residues. The V segment lost 6 bases and the J segment 5 bases; nucleotides outside the gene matches: 9. CDR3: CASGRGGAWETQYF. CDR3 DNA: TGTGCTAGTGGGCGAGGGGGCGCCTGGGAGACCCAGTACTTC.

The rearrangement uses TRBV9 and TRBJ2-1; 7 positions agree with TRBD2. The CDR3 length is 17 residues. Trimming at V came to 1 base and at J to 9 bases, leaving 16 bases not matched to a gene. Germline CDR1 SGDLS, CDR2 YYNGEE. CDR3 sequence reads: CASSVWESGRASVEQFF. The CDR3 coding sequence is TGTGCCAGCAGCGTATGGGAGAGTGGGAGGGCGTCGGTTGAGCAGTTCTTC.

The rearrangement links TRBV2 to TRBJ1-5; TRBD1 agrees at 8 bases. V lost 6 bases to trimming and J lost 6 bases; unmatched junction nucleotides: 4. This CDR3 contains 13 residues. Germline V lookup: CDR1 SNHLY, CDR2 FYNNEI. CDR3 region: CASRDRDRQPQHF. CDR3 bases: TGTGCCAGCAGGGACAGGGACCGTCAGCCCCAGCATTTT.

As for this clone: This same CDR3 is encoded by further DNA sequences in the sample. The gene calls are TRBV19 and TRBJ1-1, with D uncertain. The germline gives CDR1 LNHDA, CDR2 SQIVND (reference sequence). With 6 bases removed from V and 0 bases from J, the gap between germline ends came to 8 bases. The CDR3 runs to 13 residues. The DNA for the CDR3 is TGTGCCAGTAGCCTCAGTCTGAACACTGAAGCTTTCTTT. It translates to CASSLSLNTEAFF. The variable domain in full, completed from reference TRBV19 and TRBJ1-1, reads DGGITQSPKYLFRKEGQNVTLSCEQNLNHDAMYWYRQDPGQGLRLIYYSQIVNDFQKGDIAEGYSVSREKKESFPLTVTSAQKNPTAFYLCASSLSLNTEAFFGQGTRLTVV.

The V call is TRBV11-2, the J call TRBJ2-7; TRBD2 matches at 7 bases. In germline, CDR1 is SGHAT, CDR2 FQNNGV. The CDR3 runs 14 residues. V shed 5 bases and J 3 bases; nucleotides not matched to a gene: 7. The CDR3 DNA reads TGTGCCAGCAGCCCTAGGGACTACCACTACGAGCAGTACTTC. It encodes CASSPRDYHYEQYF. The complete variable domain, with remaining parts taken from reference TRBV11-2 and TRBJ2-7, reads EAGVAQSPRYKIIEKRQSVAFWCNPISGHATLYWYQQILGQGPKLLIQFQNNGVVDDSQLPKDRFSAERLKGVDSTLKIQPAKLEDSAVYLCASSPRDYHYEQYFGPGTRLTVT.

CDR3 protein: CASSPGTGVLPQYF. CDR3 bases: TGTGCCAGCAGTCCCGGGACAGGGGTCCTACCGCAGTACTTC. The gene calls are TRBV5-6 and TRBJ2-7, with 10 bases aligning to TRBD1. The V and J ends lost 5 bases and 9 bases, in that order; junction bases with no gene match: 11. Germline V gene sequence: CDR1 SGHDT, CDR2 YYEEEE. This CDR3 has 14 residues.

The J gene is TRBJ2-3, the V gene TRBV7-3; D is undetermined. Germline assignment: CDR1 SGHTA and CDR2 FQGTGA. Trimming took 5 bases from V and 6 from J, leaving 12 bases between them. The CDR3 has 13 residues. The CDR3 loop reads CASSRVLWDTQYF. The DNA of the CDR3 is TGTGCCAGCAGCCGCGTTTTGTGGGATACGCAGTATTTT.

V gene TRBV30 combines with J gene TRBJ2-7; TRBD1 is a possible D gene (6 bases). CDR3 length: 13 amino acids. CDR1 and CDR2 (germline): GTSNPN, SVGIG (reference sequence). The ends were cut back, 3 bases at V and 5 bases at J, with 14 bases in the middle. The CDR3 region has the DNA TGTGCCTGGAGCCTGACCAGGGGCCACGAGCAGTACTTC. It is translated as CAWSLTRGHEQYF.

This clone was observed once. The J gene is TRBJ2-3, the V gene TRBV27, with D perhaps matching TRBD2 (6 bases). V was shortened by 6 bases and J by 2 bases, with 18 bases between the two germline ends. Per germline, CDR1 MNHEY and CDR2 SMNVEV (reference sequence). The CDR3 sequence is 16 residues long. This CDR3 reads CASSPSGGEYTDTQYF. The CDR3 coding sequence is TGTGCCAGCAGCCCGTCGGGCGGGGAGTACACAGATACGCAGTATTTT.

In nucleotides, the CDR3 is TGTGCCAGTAGTATCTTGGGGTCTGAAAAACTGTTTTTT. It specifies CASSILGSEKLFF. The chain joins TRBV19 to TRBJ1-4; the D is unclear. Trimming cost V 3 bases and J 7 bases, with 9 bases left between them. The CDR3 is made up of 13 amino acids. Germline CDR1 is LNHDA and CDR2 is SQIVND (reference sequence).

The genes are TRBV7-9 and TRBJ2-2; 10 bases are shared with TRBD2. Germline CDR1 SEHNR, CDR2 FQNEAQ (reference sequence). The CDR3 has 15 residues. V gave up 4 bases and J gave up 4 bases; unmatched junction bases: 3. CDR3: CASSSTSGITGELFF. In DNA form, the CDR3 reads TGTGCCAGCAGCTCCACTAGCGGGATCACCGGGGAGCTGTTTTTT. Full variable domain (remainder filled in from reference TRBV7-9 and TRBJ2-2): DTGVSQNPRHKITKRGQNVTFRCDPISEHNRLYWYRQTLGQGPEFLTYFQNEAQLEKSRLLSDRFSAERPKGSFSTLEIQRTEQGDSAMYLCASSSTSGITGELFFGEGSRLTVL.

This chain uses TRBV30 with TRBJ2-2; D possibly corresponds to TRBD1 (5 bases). Trimming shortened V by 0 bases and J by 10 bases, and 6 bases separated the two germline ends. This CDR3 contains 11 residues. CDR1 is GTSNPN, CDR2 SVGIG, per germline (reference sequence). The CDR3 nucleotides are TGTGCCTGGAGTGTAGGGGCGGAGCTGTTTTTT. This encodes CAWSVGAELFF.

This clone occurred once. DNA of the CDR3: TGTGCCAGCAGTATTTATGCAGGGGGGTATCAGCCCCAGCATTTT. It yields the protein CASSIYAGGYQPQHF. The V call is TRBV27, the J call TRBJ1-5, with TRBD1 matching over 7 bases. Germline CDR1 reads MNHEY; CDR2 reads SMNVEV (reference sequence). The junction had 9 bases not matched to a gene; V was cut back by 5 bases and J by 5 bases. The CDR3 loop spans 15 amino acids.

About this clone: In the same sample, other DNA sequences code for this CDR3. V usage is TRBV4-3 and J usage is TRBJ2-3; 9 nucleotides line up with TRBD2. CDR1 and CDR2 (germline): LGHNA, YSLEER. V dropped 2 bases and J dropped 1; count of bases not matched to a gene: 1. This CDR3 is built from 15 residues. DNA of the CDR3: TGCGCCAGCAGCCAATTAGCGGGAGGCACAGATACGCAGTATTTT. Protein sequence: CASSQLAGGTDTQYF.

This chain links TRBV7-2 with TRBJ2-1; 9 bases align to TRBD1. Germline V gives CDR1 SGHTA, CDR2 FQGNSA. Trimming cost V 8 bases and J 6 bases; bases outside gene matches: 5. CDR3 size: 13 residues. Written as DNA, the CDR3 is TGTGCCAGCCAGCCGGGACAGGGCAATGAGCAGTTCTTC. It translates to CASQPGQGNEQFF.

The chain has TRBV5-1 and TRBJ2-7, with a tentative D call TRBD1 (6 bases). The V end was cut by 0 bases, the J end by 4 bases, with 11 bases between. Germline CDR1 is SGHRS and CDR2 is YFSETQ. The CDR3 is 14 residues long. CDR3 in DNA: TGCGCCAGCAGCTTGGCGGCCAGGGGTTACGAGCAGTACTTC. Its protein product is CASSLAARGYEQYF.

This chain joins TRBV11-2 and TRBJ1-1, with a weak D call TRBD1 (5 bases). CDR3 size: 17 residues. V was shortened by 3 bases and J by 0 bases, with 17 bases between the two germline ends. Germline CDR1 reads SGHAT; CDR2 reads FQNNGV. The DNA for the CDR3 is TGTGCCAGCAGCTTCCCGGGCAGGGAGCCGCTGAACACTGAAGCTTTCTTT. Translation gives CASSFPGREPLNTEAFF.

This chain connects TRBV28 to TRBJ2-5; 11 bases line up with TRBD2. V lost 6 bases to trimming and J lost 0 bases; unmatched junction nucleotides: 3. Germline CDR1 is MDHEN and CDR2 is SYDVKM. The length of the CDR3 is 15 residues. The CDR3 coding sequence is TGTGCCAGCAGGATACTAGCGGGGGACCAAGAGACCCAGTACTTC. This translates into CASRILAGDQETQYF.

This chain links TRBV2 with TRBJ1-6; TRBD1 agrees at 10 bases. The CDR3 sequence is 17 residues long. Germline V gene data show CDR1 as SNHLY and CDR2 as FYNNEI. V gave up 8 bases and J gave up 9 bases; unmatched junction bases: 16. The CDR3 DNA is TGTGCCAGCCGCTCCCCCTCGGGACAGGGGTACGGTTCACCCCTCCACTTT. Its translation is CASRSPSGQGYGSPLHF.

V and J are TRBV9 and TRBJ2-1, with D perhaps assigned TRBD1 or TRBD2 (5 bases each). The CDR3 spans 14 residues. V was pared by 0 bases and J by 5 bases, with 9 bases between. Looked up from germline, CDR1 is SGDLS and CDR2 is YYNGEE. CDR3 nucleotides: TGTGCCAGCAGCGTAGGAGGGGAAGACAATGAGCAGTTCTTC. Translation: CASSVGGEDNEQFF.